This entry lists 14 T cell receptor beta chains sequenced from one sample in a study of T cells in Graves' hyperthyroidism and ophthalmopathy. From RNA transcripts, TCR beta CDR3 regions were amplified. The HTBI primer set served for first-round RT-PCR of the TCR CDR3. Each CDR3 protein is one row after TCRdb ran MiXCR on the multiplex PCR reads. The sample carries about 560,000 distinct CDR3 sequences, over 15% recorded once. What was sequenced was blood. The receptor set was obtained from a woman aged 18-30 years with Graves' hyperthyroidism.

With respect to this clonotype: Possible read error: a much larger clone is one base away. The rearrangement links TRBV12-3 or TRBV12-4 to TRBJ2-5; 11 bases map to TRBD1. CDR3 length equals 14 residues. V lost 7 bases and J lost 5; bases outside the gene matches: 6. The CDR3 loop reads CASMDRGLQETQYF. CDR3 DNA sequence: TGTGCCAGCATGGACAGGGGGCTCCAGGAGACCCAGTACTTC.

This chain joins TRBV5-1 and TRBJ2-5, with TRBD2 as a possible D gene (5 bases). Per the germline V gene, CDR1 is SGHRS and CDR2 is YFSETQ. This CDR3 comprises 15 residues. Between the trimmed V and J ends, which lost 0 bases and 4 bases, there was a span of 13 bases. CDR3 sequence (DNA): TGCGCCAGCAGCTTGGAGTTCGCTAGCAGAGAGACCCAGTACTTC. It is translated as CASSLEFASRETQYF. The full variable domain, rest sourced from reference TRBV5-1 and TRBJ2-5, is KAGVTQTPRYLIKTRGQQVTLSCSPISGHRSVSWYQQTPGQGLQFLFEYFSETQRNKGNFPGRFSGRQFSNSRSEMNVSTLELGDSALYLCASSLEFASRETQYFGPGTRLLVL.

V gene TRBV30 combines with J gene TRBJ2-1; D call uncertain. V gave up 0 bases and J gave up 2 bases, with 8 bases separating them. Germline-derived CDR1 and CDR2 are GTSNPN and SVGIG (reference sequence). This CDR3 spans 14 amino acids. The CDR3 DNA sequence: TGTGCCTGGAGTGTAGGCGGCCCCTACAATGAGCAGTTCTTC. Its protein is CAWSVGGPYNEQFF.

This clonotype was recorded a few times. The V call is TRBV28, the J call TRBJ2-5, with TRBD1 matching over 11 bases. The CDR3 spans 15 residues. The germline V gene encodes CDR1 MDHEN and CDR2 SYDVKM. V gave up 7 bases and J gave up 4 bases; unmatched junction bases: 8. Here the CDR3 reads CASITGQGEGETQYF. The CDR3 DNA sequence: TGTGCCAGCATTACGGGACAGGGGGAGGGAGAGACCCAGTACTTC.

This clonotype was detected many times. V and J are TRBV11-1 and TRBJ2-1; D gene uncertain. The CDR3 length is 12 residues. CDR1 and CDR2 from the germline V gene are SGHAT and FQDESV (reference sequence). V shed 8 bases and J shed 7 bases, with 12 bases lying between them. CDR3 in DNA: TGTGCCAGCTCGACAAATAGGAATGAGCAGTTCTTC. Encoded protein: CASSTNRNEQFF. Looking up the rest from reference TRBV11-1 and TRBJ2-1 gives the full variable domain: EAEVAQSPRYKITEKSQAVAFWCDPISGHATLYWYRQILGQGPELLVQFQDESVVDDSQLPKDRFSAERLKGVDSTLKIQPAELGDSAMYLCASSTNRNEQFFGPGTRLTVL.

This clonotype was picked up a small number of times. CDR3 amino acids: CASSFSTGNEQFF. Written as DNA, the CDR3 is TGTGCCAGCAGCTTCAGCACGGGAAATGAGCAGTTCTTC. The genes are TRBV7-9 and TRBJ2-1; weak D call: TRBD2 (5 bases). V lost 3 bases to trimming and J lost 7 bases, with 10 bases between them. CDR1 is SEHNR and CDR2 is FQNEAQ in the germline V gene (reference sequence). The CDR3 consists of 13 residues.

At least ten counts were recorded for this clonotype. This sequence joins TRBV20-1 and TRBJ2-7; D ambiguous. V was clipped by 3 bases and J by 6 bases, with 15 bases between them. There are 13 residues in the CDR3. Germline V gene sequence: CDR1 DFQATT, CDR2 SNEGSKA (reference sequence). The DNA of the CDR3 is TGCAGTGCTAGCGAGGAAACCCTTGGCGAGCAGTACTTC. The encoded protein is CSASEETLGEQYF.

The chain links TRBV5-6 to TRBJ2-4; D uncertain. CDR1 is SGHDT, CDR2 YYEEEE, per germline. Trimming removed 0 bases at V and 0 bases at J, with 7 bases between. This CDR3 has 15 residues. The CDR3 here is CASSLDGLAKNIQYF. For the CDR3, the DNA is TGTGCCAGCAGCTTGGACGGCCTAGCCAAAAACATTCAGTACTTC.

This clonotype was seen only a few times. A much larger clone lies a single base off, so this may be a read error. The chain has TRBV20-1 and TRBJ2-3; 8 nucleotides match TRBD1. Germline-derived CDR1 and CDR2 are DFQATT and SNEGSKA (reference sequence). This CDR3 has 13 residues. V lost 5 bases and J lost 4; bases outside the gene matches: 5. The CDR3 region is CSAGGQGADTQYF. The CDR3 nucleotides read TGCAGTGCTGGAGGACAGGGCGCAGATACGCAGTATTTT.

This clonotype was picked up many times. The rearrangement joins TRBV10-3 to TRBJ2-5; 8 nucleotides line up with TRBD1. CDR1 is ENHRY and CDR2 is SYGVKD in the germline V gene. J was trimmed by 2 bases and V by 2 bases; bases with no gene match: 7. The CDR3 length is 16 residues. The CDR3 bases are TGTGCCATCAGTGAGCCACGGACAGGGCTACAAGAGACCCAGTACTTC. It yields the protein CAISEPRTGLQETQYF.

J is TRBJ1-2 and V is TRBV27; 7 nucleotides match TRBD1. The length of the CDR3 is 13 residues. Germline V CDR1 and CDR2: MNHEY, SMNVEV (reference sequence). The V segment lost 6 bases and the J segment 3 bases; nucleotides outside the gene matches: 4. CDR3 protein: CASSRGQDYGYTF. The CDR3 DNA reads TGTGCCAGCAGCCGAGGACAGGACTATGGCTACACCTTC.

This clonotype was counted many times. The chain uses TRBV20-1 and TRBJ2-2; D gene uncertain. Germline V gene lookup returns CDR1 DFQATT and CDR2 SNEGSKA (reference sequence). Trimming took 5 bases from V and 1 from J, leaving 17 bases between them. The length of the CDR3 is 16 residues. CDR3 nucleotides: TGCAGTGCTCGTACGGCCCGTAAGGGGAACACCGGGGAGCTGTTTTTT. Translated, it gives CSARTARKGNTGELFF.

This clonotype was detected ten times or more. The rearrangement links TRBV28 to TRBJ2-1; the match to TRBD2 covers 8 bases. The CDR3 loop spans 19 amino acids. J gave up 1 base and V 6 bases, and 17 bases lay outside the gene matches. From germline, CDR1 is MDHEN and CDR2 SYDVKM. Here the CDR3 DNA reads TGTGCCAGCAGACCCCCAAGAGCGGGGAGCGGGAGTTCCTACAATGAGCAGTTCTTC. It encodes CASRPPRAGSGSSYNEQFF.

This clonotype was counted between two and nine times. This chain connects TRBV6-1 to TRBJ1-6, with D possibly TRBD1 on 6 matching bases. CDR3 length: 13 residues. V gave up 2 bases and J gave up 11 bases, with 10 bases separating them. The germline V gene has CDR1 MNHNS and CDR2 SASEGT. CDR3 nucleotides: TGTGCCAGCAGTGAAAAGGGGGGAACACCCCTCCACTTT. It yields the protein CASSEKGGTPLHF.